A selection of T cell receptor beta chains follows, all from one sample in a study of cytomegalovirus exposure and HLA in healthy donors. Using immunoSEQ multiplex PCR, the repertoire was profiled, and TCRdb retains in-frame clones only, with some absent. In the table there are about 130,000 clones, 80% of which are singletons. Sequencing was done on a sample of PBMCs. The receptors originated from a young man in good health. CDR3s include the opening cysteine and the closing phenylalanine or tryptophan. D genes are given only for firm matches. A row's size may be missing; if present it is once, few, many or a size class.

j_call clone_size v_call d_call cdr3_length cdr3_aa cdr3_nt
TRBJ2-2 . TRBV7-9 TRBD2 18 CASSLPYSGRAGTGELFF TGTGCCAGCAGCTTACCCTATAGCGGGAGGGCCGGTACCGGGGAGCTGTTTTTT
TRBJ1-5 . TRBV7-6 TRBD1 15 CASSLGDRVNQPQHF TGTGCCAGCAGCTTAGGGGACAGGGTCAATCAGCCCCAGCATTTT
TRBJ1-5 . TRBV6-5 . 15 CASRGGVYSNQPQHF TGTGCCAGCCGAGGGGGGGTATATAGCAATCAGCCCCAGCATTTT
TRBJ1-3 . TRBV7-2 . 12 CASSLQGNTIYF TGTGCCAGCAGCCTTCAGGGAAACACCATATATTTT
TRBJ1-1 . TRBV5-1 TRBD1 17 CASSLAGTGRMNTEAFF TGCGCCAGCAGCTTGGCGGGGACAGGGAGGATGAACACTGAAGCTTTCTTT
TRBJ2-7 . TRBV12-2 . 15 CASRGASRDLYEQYF TGTGCAAGTCGCGGGGCGTCCCGAGATTTATACGAGCAGTACTTC
TRBJ1-2 once TRBV28 TRBD1 15 CASSFPTGGGYGYTF TGTGCCAGCAGTTTCCCGACAGGGGGCGGCTATGGCTACACCTTC
TRBJ2-1 . TRBV11-2 TRBD2 19 CASSSHPGLAGPYYNEQFF TGTGCCAGCAGCTCACACCCGGGACTAGCGGGGCCTTACTATAATGAGCAGTTCTTC
TRBJ2-5 . TRBV7-9 . 15 CASSLVLGGGETQYF TGTGCCAGCAGCTTAGTTCTGGGAGGGGGAGAGACCCAGTACTTC
TRBJ1-4 . TRBV6-6 TRBD1 14 CASTWDSELEKLFF TGTGCCAGCACTTGGGACAGTGAGCTCGAAAAACTGTTTTTT
TRBJ1-5 . TRBV19 TRBD1 15 CASMPTGTGEQPQHF TGTGCCAGTATGCCCACGGGGACAGGGGAACAGCCCCAGCATTTT
TRBJ2-1 few TRBV4-2 . 13 CASSQDPSDEQFF TGTGCCAGCAGCCAAGATCCTAGCGATGAGCAGTTCTTC
TRBJ2-5 few TRBV5-4 . 15 CASSLGLTIQETQYF TGTGCCAGCAGCTTGGGACTGACGATTCAAGAGACCCAGTACTTC
TRBJ2-3 . TRBV28 . 17 CASNGGGSRGGPDTQYF TGTGCCAGCAACGGGGGCGGGAGTAGGGGGGGCCCAGATACGCAGTATTTT
TRBJ2-7 . TRBV7-9 TRBD2 13 CSSSLAGAHEQYF TGTTCCAGCAGCTTAGCGGGAGCCCACGAGCAGTACTTC
TRBJ1-6 . TRBV10-3 . 13 CAISAGVRSPLHF TGTGCCATCAGTGCCGGGGTTCGGTCACCCCTCCACTTT
TRBJ1-1 . TRBV7-2 . 17 CASRLASGTQMNTEAFF TGTGCCAGCAGGCTGGCCAGCGGGACACAGATGAACACTGAAGCTTTCTTT
TRBJ2-7 . TRBV19 . 11 CASSTAYEQYF TGTGCCAGTAGTACCGCCTACGAGCAGTACTTC
TRBJ1-2 . TRBV28 TRBD1 13 CASSLGQGYGYTF TGTGCCAGCAGTTTAGGACAGGGGTATGGCTACACCTTC
TRBJ2-3 . TRBV4-1 . 15 CASSQAQRGTDTQYF TGCGCCAGCAGCCAAGCCCAGCGGGGCACAGATACGCAGTATTTT
TRBJ2-7 . TRBV13 TRBD1 13 CASREDRHMEQYF TGTGCCAGTCGAGAGGACAGGCATATGGAGCAGTACTTC
TRBJ2-1 . TRBV5-1 . 16 CASSPGYWHPDNGQFF TGCGCCAGCAGCCCAGGTTATTGGCATCCCGACAATGGGCAGTTCTTC
TRBJ2-7 . TRBV7-9 TRBD1 14 CASSFGTGGHEQYF TGTGCCAGCAGCTTCGGGACAGGGGGTCACGAGCAGTACTTC
TRBJ2-7 . TRBV9 . 15 CASSVGASEAYEQYF TGTGCCAGCAGCGTAGGTGCGAGCGAAGCCTACGAGCAGTACTTC
TRBJ2-1 . TRBV7-7 . 14 CASSLHGAYNEQFF TGTGCCAGCAGCCTCCACGGGGCCTACAATGAGCAGTTCTTC
TRBJ2-7 once TRBV6-6 TRBD1 14 CASRPGQAPYEQYF TGTGCCAGCAGACCGGGACAGGCACCTTACGAGCAGTACTTC
TRBJ1-2 . TRBV13 TRBD1 14 CASSDGTGLYGYTF TGTGCCAGCAGCGACGGGACAGGGCTCTATGGCTACACCTTC
TRBJ2-3 . TRBV27 . 15 CASSPLGPFEDTQYF TGTGCCAGCAGTCCCCTCGGTCCTTTTGAAGATACGCAGTATTTT
TRBJ2-3 . TRBV29-1 TRBD1 14 CSVAGDRDPDTQYF TGCAGCGTTGCAGGTGACAGGGATCCAGATACGCAGTATTTT
TRBJ1-2 . TRBV4-1 TRBD1 16 CASSHDPGQGNYGYTF TGCGCCAGCAGCCATGACCCGGGACAGGGGAACTATGGCTACACCTTC
TRBJ2-2 few TRBV29-1 TRBD2 12 CSAPSGAGELFF TGCAGCGCCCCTAGCGGAGCCGGGGAGCTGTTTTTT
TRBJ2-7 . TRBV7-2 . 14 CASSLVAGPLEQYF TGTGCCAGCAGCTTGGTGGCGGGACCGCTTGAGCAGTACTTC
TRBJ2-7 . TRBV7-6 . 14 CASSLATGRGEQYF TGTGCCAGCAGCTTAGCGACGGGCCGGGGCGAGCAGTACTTC
TRBJ2-5 . TRBV23-1 . 16 CASSPRRSGSQETQYF TGCGCCAGCAGTCCTCGCAGGTCAGGGTCCCAAGAGACCCAGTACTTC
TRBJ1-1 few TRBV7-2 TRBD1 14 CASSTRQGGTEAFF TGTGCCAGCAGCACCCGACAGGGCGGCACTGAAGCTTTCTTT
TRBJ2-5 . TRBV7-9 TRBD1 15 CASSLDREQQETQYF TGTGCCAGCAGCTTGGACAGGGAGCAACAAGAGACCCAGTACTTC
TRBJ2-3 . TRBV7-9 . 15 CSSSLDGTSTDTQYF TGTTCCAGCAGCTTAGACGGGACTAGCACAGATACGCAGTATTTT
TRBJ2-1 . TRBV27 TRBD2 15 CASSSASGSYNEQFF TGTGCCAGCAGTTCAGCTAGCGGGAGTTACAATGAGCAGTTCTTC
TRBJ2-5 once TRBV18 . 14 CASSPGWRGETQYF TGTGCCAGCTCACCAGGATGGCGGGGAGAGACCCAGTACTTC
TRBJ2-5 . TRBV9 TRBD2 14 CASSVPGRSETQYF TGTGCCAGCAGCGTTCCCGGGAGGTCGGAGACCCAGTACTTC
TRBJ2-7 . TRBV9 TRBD2 15 CASSGGAGEVYEQYF TGTGCCAGCAGCGGCGGAGCGGGAGAGGTCTACGAGCAGTACTTC
TRBJ2-1 few TRBV27 . 13 CASGTSTYNEQFF TGTGCCAGCGGGACTTCCACCTACAATGAGCAGTTCTTC
TRBJ2-7 few TRBV4-1 TRBD1 16 CASSQGLGQGKYEQYF TGCGCCAGCAGCCAAGGCCTGGGACAGGGGAAATACGAGCAGTACTTC
TRBJ2-5 . TRBV27 TRBD2 16 CASSLEAGGLQETQYF TGTGCCAGCAGTTTAGAGGCGGGAGGCCTACAAGAGACCCAGTACTTC
TRBJ2-7 . TRBV27 TRBD2 15 CASSSLAGGPVEQYF TGTGCCAGCAGTAGCCTAGCGGGAGGGCCAGTCGAGCAGTACTTC
TRBJ2-3 . TRBV7-3 TRBD2 15 CASSSGLAGTDTQYF TGTGCCAGCAGCTCAGGACTAGCGGGAACAGATACGCAGTATTTT
TRBJ1-2 few TRBV6-1 . 14 CASSEERGFYGYTF TGTGCCAGCAGTGAAGAACGGGGTTTCTATGGCTACACCTTC
TRBJ2-7 . TRBV10-1 TRBD2 15 CASSPTSGNAYEQYF TGCGCCAGCAGTCCGACTAGCGGGAACGCCTACGAGCAGTACTTC
TRBJ2-1 . TRBV10-1 . 12 CARGGSYNEQFF TGCGCCAGGGGGGGCTCCTACAATGAGCAGTTCTTC
TRBJ2-1 . TRBV7-3 . 16 CASSLTTSAAWSEQFF TGTGCCAGCAGCTTAACTACATCAGCGGCTTGGAGTGAGCAGTTCTTC
TRBJ2-7 . TRBV6-5 TRBD1 15 CASRPRQGGAYEQYF TGTGCCAGCAGACCCAGACAGGGGGGAGCCTACGAGCAGTACTTC
TRBJ2-7 . TRBV7-9 . 15 CASSGSEGAVGEQYF TGTGCCAGCAGTGGTTCGGAGGGGGCGGTAGGCGAGCAGTACTTC
TRBJ2-1 . TRBV11-3 TRBD2 15 CASSLVGGSYNEQFF TGTGCCAGCAGCTTAGTGGGGGGGTCCTACAATGAGCAGTTCTTC
TRBJ2-7 . TRBV4-1 . 11 CASSHRGEQYF TGCGCCAGCAGCCACCGAGGCGAGCAGTACTTC